This T cell receptor beta chain was identified during a study of tumor and adjacent non-tumor tissue in lung cancer. The CDR3 loop spans 13 amino acids. CDR1 and CDR2 from the germline V gene are DFQATT and SNEGSKA (reference sequence). A single count supports this clonotype. The antigen remains unidentified. Germline is not matched at one junction end, which may reflect a read error. Whole-study findings and limits: TCR diversity was significantly greater in tumor than normal lung tissue. Higher tumor TCR diversity was associated with shorter survival.

Three rounds of nested PCR, following a modified ARM-PCR protocol, produced the TCRbeta library. Each CDR3 protein gets one entry after TCRdb re-called the multiplex PCR reads with MiXCR. The sample yields about 50,000 distinct CDR3 sequences, 74% seen once. RNA was extracted from bulk tissue without any cell sorting. This non-tumor lung sample came from over 3 cm beyond the tumor edge. The sample consisted of distant non-tumor lung tissue. V usage is TRBV20-1 and J usage is TRBJ1-1, with D possibly being TRBD1 (6 bases). The receptor comes from a woman between 55 and 75 years old with non-small cell lung cancer. The CDR3 sequence: CSAPRQDATEALF. CDR3 nucleotide sequence: TGCAGTGCCCCCAGACAGGACGCGACTGAAGCTCTCTTT.